This T cell receptor beta chain was sequenced for a study of blood T cell repertoires in COVID-19. Turning to the study itself: The cDNA or gDNA used as material had been derived from T cells, B-cell-depleted T cells, or PBMCs.

Germline V gene data show CDR1 as SGHAT and CDR2 as FQDESV (reference sequence). The CDR3 consists of 13 residues. V lost 4 bases and J lost 10, with 14 bases in between. Recruits, aged about 18 to 100 years, lived in 24 US areas. In the authors' methods: Cell counts per sample came from amplifying reference gene primers. Sequencing was performed with immunoSEQ multiplex PCR; in TCRdb, only in-frame clones are kept and a portion is missing. The V and J calls and the clone size are those of that table, but D and trimming were determined from the DNA. This sample has over 250,000 clones, with about 87% found just once.

The source is a woman aged 50 to 60 who had recovered from COVID-19. Input material: PBMCs or T cells enriched from blood (not recorded which). This chain uses TRBV11-1 with TRBJ2-1, with a weak D call TRBD1 (5 bases). The CDR3 reads CASSSRRTQEQFF. The CDR3 nucleotides read TGTGCCAGCAGCTCCCGACGGACACAAGAGCAGTTCTTC.